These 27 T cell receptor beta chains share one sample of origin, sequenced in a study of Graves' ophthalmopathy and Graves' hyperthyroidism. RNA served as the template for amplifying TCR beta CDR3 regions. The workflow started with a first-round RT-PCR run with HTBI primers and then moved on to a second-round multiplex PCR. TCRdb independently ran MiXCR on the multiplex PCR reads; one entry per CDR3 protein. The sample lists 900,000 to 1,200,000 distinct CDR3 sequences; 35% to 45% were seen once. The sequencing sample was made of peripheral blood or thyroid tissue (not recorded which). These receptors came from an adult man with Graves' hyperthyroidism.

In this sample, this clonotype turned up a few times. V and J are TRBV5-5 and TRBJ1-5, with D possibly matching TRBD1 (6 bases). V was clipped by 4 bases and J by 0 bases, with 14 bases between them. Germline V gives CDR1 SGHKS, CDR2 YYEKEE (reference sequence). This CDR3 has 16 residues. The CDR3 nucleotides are TGTGCCAGCAGCCGTACAGGGAGCTATAGCAATCAGCCCCAGCATTTT. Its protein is CASSRTGSYSNQPQHF.

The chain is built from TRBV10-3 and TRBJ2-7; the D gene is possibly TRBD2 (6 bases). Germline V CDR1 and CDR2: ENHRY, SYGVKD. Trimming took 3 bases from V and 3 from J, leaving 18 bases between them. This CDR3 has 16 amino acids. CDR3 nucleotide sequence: TGTGCCATCAGTGAACCTAGCGTTGTTCTGGGCTACGAGCAGTACTTC. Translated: CAISEPSVVLGYEQYF.

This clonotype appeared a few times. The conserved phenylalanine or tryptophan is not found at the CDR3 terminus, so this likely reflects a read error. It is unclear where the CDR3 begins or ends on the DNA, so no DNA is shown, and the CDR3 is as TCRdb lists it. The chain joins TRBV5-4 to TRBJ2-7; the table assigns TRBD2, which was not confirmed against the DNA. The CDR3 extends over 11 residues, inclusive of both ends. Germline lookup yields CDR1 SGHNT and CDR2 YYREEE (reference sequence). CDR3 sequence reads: CASSHNGDSLL.

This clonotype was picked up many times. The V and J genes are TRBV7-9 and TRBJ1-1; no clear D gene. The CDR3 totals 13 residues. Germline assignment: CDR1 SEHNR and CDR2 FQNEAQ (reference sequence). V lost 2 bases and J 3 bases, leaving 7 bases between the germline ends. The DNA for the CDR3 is TGTGCCAGCAGCTTATTATGGGACACTGAAGCTTTCTTT. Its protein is CASSLLWDTEAFF.

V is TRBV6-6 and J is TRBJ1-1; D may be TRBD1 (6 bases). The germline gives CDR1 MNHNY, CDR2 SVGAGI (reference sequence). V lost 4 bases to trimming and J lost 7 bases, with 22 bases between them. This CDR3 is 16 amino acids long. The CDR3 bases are TGTGCCAGCAGTTCTCGGACAGTCCAAGTCGGGGGTGAAGCTTTCTTT. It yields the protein CASSSRTVQVGGEAFF.

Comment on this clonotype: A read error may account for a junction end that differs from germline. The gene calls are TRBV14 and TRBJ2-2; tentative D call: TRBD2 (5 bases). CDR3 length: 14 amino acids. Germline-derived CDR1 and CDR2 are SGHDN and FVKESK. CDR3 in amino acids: CASSQDLNTGELSW. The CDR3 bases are TGTGCCAGCAGCCAAGACTTGAACACCGGGGAGCTGTCTTGG.

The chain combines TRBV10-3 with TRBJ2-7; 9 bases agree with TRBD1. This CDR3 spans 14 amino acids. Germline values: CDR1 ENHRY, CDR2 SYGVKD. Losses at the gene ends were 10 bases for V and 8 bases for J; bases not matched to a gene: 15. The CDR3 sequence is CASRGQGQGHKQYF. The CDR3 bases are TGTGCCAGCAGAGGACAGGGGCAAGGCCACAAGCAGTACTTC.

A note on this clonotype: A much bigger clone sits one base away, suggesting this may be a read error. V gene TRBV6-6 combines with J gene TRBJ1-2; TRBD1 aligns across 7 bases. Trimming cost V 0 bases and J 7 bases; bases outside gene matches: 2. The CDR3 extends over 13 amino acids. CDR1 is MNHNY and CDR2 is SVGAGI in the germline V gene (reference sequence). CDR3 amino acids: CASSYSGQAGYTF. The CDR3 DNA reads TGTGCCAGCAGTTACTCAGGACAGGCTGGCTACACCTTC.

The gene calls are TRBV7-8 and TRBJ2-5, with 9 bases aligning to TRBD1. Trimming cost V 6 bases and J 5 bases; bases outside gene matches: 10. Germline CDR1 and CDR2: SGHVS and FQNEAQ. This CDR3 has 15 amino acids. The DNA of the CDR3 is TGTGCCAGCAGGTCTGGGACAGGGAATGGGGAGACCCAGTACTTC. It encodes CASRSGTGNGETQYF.

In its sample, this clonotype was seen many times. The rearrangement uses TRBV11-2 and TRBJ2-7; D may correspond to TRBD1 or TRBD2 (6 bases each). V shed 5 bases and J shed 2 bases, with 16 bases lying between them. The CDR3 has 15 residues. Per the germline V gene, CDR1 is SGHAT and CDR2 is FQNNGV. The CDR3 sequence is CASSLLGGGAYEQYF. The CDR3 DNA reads TGTGCCAGCAGCCTTCTGGGGGGCGGGGCCTACGAGCAGTACTTC.

DNA of the CDR3: TGTGCCAGCAGCCACAGAAACAGGGAGCTGTTTTTT. Encoded protein: CASSHRNRELFF. This chain uses TRBV11-2 with TRBJ2-2; unclear D gene. The CDR3 sequence is 12 residues long. The germline V gene has CDR1 SGHAT and CDR2 FQNNGV. Trimming took 5 bases from V and 9 from J, leaving 10 bases between them.

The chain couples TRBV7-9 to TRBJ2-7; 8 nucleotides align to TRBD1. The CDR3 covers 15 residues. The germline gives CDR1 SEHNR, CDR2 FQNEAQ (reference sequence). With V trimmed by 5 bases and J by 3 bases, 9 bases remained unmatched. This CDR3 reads CASSQKRDRIYEQYF. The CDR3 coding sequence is TGTGCCAGCAGCCAAAAACGGGACAGGATCTACGAGCAGTACTTC.

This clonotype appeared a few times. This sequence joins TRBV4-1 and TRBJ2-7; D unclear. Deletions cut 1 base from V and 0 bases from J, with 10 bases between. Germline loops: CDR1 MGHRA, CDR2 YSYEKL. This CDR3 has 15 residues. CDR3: CASSQARMSSYEQYF. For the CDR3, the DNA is TGCGCCAGCAGCCAAGCGCGCATGAGCTCCTACGAGCAGTACTTC.

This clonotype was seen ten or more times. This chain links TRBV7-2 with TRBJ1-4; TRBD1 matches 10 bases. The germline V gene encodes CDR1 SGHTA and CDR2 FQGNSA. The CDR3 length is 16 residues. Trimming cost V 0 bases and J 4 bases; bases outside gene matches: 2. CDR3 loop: CASSLAGDRGNEKLFF. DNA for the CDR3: TGTGCCAGCAGCTTAGCGGGGGACAGGGGTAATGAAAAACTGTTTTTT.

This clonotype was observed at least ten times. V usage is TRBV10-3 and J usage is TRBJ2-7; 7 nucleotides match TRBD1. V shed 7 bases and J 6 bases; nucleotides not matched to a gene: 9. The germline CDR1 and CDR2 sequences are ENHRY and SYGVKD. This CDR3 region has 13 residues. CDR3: CAITLSQGSEQYF. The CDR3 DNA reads TGTGCCATCACATTATCACAGGGGTCCGAGCAGTACTTC.

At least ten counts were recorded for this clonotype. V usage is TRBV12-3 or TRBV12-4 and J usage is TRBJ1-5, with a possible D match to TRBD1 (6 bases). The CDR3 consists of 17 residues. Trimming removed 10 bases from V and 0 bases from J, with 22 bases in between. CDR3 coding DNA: TGTGCCACCACTCGCACGGGGGGGCCGGGTAGCAATCAGCCCCAGCATTTT. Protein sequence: CATTRTGGPGSNQPQHF.

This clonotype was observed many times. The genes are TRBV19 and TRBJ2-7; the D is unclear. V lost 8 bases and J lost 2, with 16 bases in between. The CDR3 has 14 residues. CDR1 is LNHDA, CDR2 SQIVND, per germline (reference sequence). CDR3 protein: CASYPSADTYEQYF. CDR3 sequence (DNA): TGTGCCAGTTACCCATCAGCAGACACCTACGAGCAGTACTTC.

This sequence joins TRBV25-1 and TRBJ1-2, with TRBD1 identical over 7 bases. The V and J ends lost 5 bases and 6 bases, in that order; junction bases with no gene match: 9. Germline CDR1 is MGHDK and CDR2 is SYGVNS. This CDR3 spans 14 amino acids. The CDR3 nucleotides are TGTGCCAGCAGTTTATGGCCCGGGACAGATGGCTACACCTTC. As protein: CASSLWPGTDGYTF.

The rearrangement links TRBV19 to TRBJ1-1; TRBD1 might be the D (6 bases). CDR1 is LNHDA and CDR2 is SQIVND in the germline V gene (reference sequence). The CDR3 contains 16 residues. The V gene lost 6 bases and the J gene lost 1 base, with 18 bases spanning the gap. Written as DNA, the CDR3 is TGTGCCAGTAGCCGCAGGATGGAACAGGGGAACACTGAAGCTTTCTTT. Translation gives CASSRRMEQGNTEAFF.

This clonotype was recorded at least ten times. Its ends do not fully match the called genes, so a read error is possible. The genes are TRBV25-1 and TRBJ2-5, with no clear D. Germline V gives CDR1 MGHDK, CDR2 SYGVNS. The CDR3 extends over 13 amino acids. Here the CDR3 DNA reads TGTGCCAGCAGTGATAGGTCTCAAGGGACCCAGTACTTC. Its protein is CASSDRSQGTQYF.

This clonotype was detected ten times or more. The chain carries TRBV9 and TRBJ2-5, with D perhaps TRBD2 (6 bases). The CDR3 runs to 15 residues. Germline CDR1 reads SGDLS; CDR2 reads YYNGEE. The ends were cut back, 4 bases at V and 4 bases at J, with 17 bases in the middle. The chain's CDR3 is CASSTPNGGIETQYF. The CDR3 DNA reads TGTGCCAGCAGCACCCCGAACGGCGGGATAGAGACCCAGTACTTC.

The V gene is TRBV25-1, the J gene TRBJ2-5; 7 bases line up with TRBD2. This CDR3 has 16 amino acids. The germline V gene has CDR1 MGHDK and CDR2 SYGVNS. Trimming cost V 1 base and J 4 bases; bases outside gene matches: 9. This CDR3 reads CASSEFPRAGAETQYF. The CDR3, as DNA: TGTGCCAGCAGTGAATTCCCACGGGCGGGAGCAGAGACCCAGTACTTC.

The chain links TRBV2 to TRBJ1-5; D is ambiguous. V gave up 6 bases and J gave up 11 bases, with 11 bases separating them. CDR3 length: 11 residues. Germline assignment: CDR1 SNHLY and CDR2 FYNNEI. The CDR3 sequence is CASRAKETQHF. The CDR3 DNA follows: TGTGCCAGCAGAGCCAAGGAGACCCAGCATTTT.

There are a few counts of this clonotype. The CDR3 sequence is CASSPGLAGVFSRSYEQYF. The CDR3 DNA reads as TGTGCCAGCAGCCCGGGACTAGCGGGAGTCTTCAGTCGATCCTACGAGCAGTACTTC. The V call is TRBV7-2, the J call TRBJ2-7; TRBD2 aligns across 14 bases. With V trimmed by 5 bases and J by 1 base, 13 bases remained unmatched. This CDR3 has 19 amino acids. Germline V gives CDR1 SGHTA, CDR2 FQGNSA.

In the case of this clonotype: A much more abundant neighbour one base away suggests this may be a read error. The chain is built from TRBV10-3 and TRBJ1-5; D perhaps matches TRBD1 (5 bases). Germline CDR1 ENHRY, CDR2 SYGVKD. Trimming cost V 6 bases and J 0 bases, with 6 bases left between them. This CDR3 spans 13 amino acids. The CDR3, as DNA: TGTGCCATCAGCGACAGTAGCAATCAGCCCCAGCATTTT. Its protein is CAISDSSNQPQHF.

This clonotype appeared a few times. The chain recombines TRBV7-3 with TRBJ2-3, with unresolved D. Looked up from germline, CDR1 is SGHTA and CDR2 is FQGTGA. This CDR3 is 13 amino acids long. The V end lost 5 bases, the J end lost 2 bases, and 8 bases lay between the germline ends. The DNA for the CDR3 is TGTGCCAGCAGCAGTGCGGACACAGATACGCAGTATTTT. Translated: CASSSADTDTQYF.

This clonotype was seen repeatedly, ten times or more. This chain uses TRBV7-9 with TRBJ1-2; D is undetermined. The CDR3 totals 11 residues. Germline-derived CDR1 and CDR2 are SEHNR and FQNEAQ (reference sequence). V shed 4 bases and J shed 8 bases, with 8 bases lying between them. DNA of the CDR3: TGTGCCAGCAGCTACAACGCGGGCTACACCTTC. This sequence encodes CASSYNAGYTF.